This record looks at one TCR beta chain sequence and its context. Its antigen is still unknown. The data are from a study of cytomegalovirus exposure and HLA in healthy donors. Vbeta (60) and Jbeta (13) primers were used in the PCR. Using immunoSEQ multiplex PCR, the repertoire was profiled, and TCRdb retains in-frame clones only, with some absent. The sample lists 98,000 or so clones; 60% to 80% were seen once. Regarding the study as a whole: Across donors, presence/absence analyses took sequencing depth to be roughly uniform.

V gave up 6 bases and J gave up 3 bases, with 11 bases separating them. The CDR3 sequence is 13 residues long. Germline loops: CDR1 SGHTA, CDR2 FQGTGA. Unrecorded immune exposure was likely among donors, who were nominally healthy when sampled. The sequence was obtained from a man in his sixties in good health and CMV-seropositive. This chain connects TRBV7-3 to TRBJ1-1; D gene unclear. Sequencing input: PBMCs. CDR3 coding DNA: TGTGCCAGCAGACACAGCCCAGACACTGAAGCTTTCTTT. This gives the protein CASRHSPDTEAFF.